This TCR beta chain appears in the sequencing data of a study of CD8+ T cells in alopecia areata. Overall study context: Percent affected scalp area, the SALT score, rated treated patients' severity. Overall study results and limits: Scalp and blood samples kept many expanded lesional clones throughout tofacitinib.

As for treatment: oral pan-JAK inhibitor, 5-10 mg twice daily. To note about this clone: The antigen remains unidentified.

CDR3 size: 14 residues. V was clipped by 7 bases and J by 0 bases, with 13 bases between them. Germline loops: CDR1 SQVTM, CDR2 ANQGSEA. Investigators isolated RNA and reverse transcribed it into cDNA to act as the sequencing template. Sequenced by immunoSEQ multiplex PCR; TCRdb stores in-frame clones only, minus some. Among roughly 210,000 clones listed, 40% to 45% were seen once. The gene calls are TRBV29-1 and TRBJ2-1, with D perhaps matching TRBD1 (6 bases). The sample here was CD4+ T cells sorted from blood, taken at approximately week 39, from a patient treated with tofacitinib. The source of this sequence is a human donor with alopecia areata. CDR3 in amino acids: CSGTGPISYNEQFF. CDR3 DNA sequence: TGCAGCGGTACAGGGCCGATCTCCTACAATGAGCAGTTCTTC.